The 25 T cell receptor beta chains presented below share a single source sample, sequenced in a study of regulatory T cells in long-lasting Graves disease. The time point was: newly diagnosed GD, antithyroid drugs for less than 3 months. After RNA was extracted from PBMCs, the TCR library was made from it. The TCR beta library used iRepertoire HTBI primers with Arm-PCR amplification of CDR3. TCRdb independently ran MiXCR on the multiplex PCR reads; one entry per CDR3 protein. The table records about 350,000 distinct CDR3 sequences, around 16% of them present only once. These data were also reused for a study on T cells in Graves' hyperthyroidism and ophthalmopathy.

Sequenced material: peripheral blood mononuclear cells (PBMCs), taken at new diagnosis, from a patient treated with antithyroid drugs. These receptors all stem from a woman aged 18-35 years with Graves disease.

The rearrangement uses TRBV9 and TRBJ2-1; 8 nucleotides match TRBD2. Germline values: CDR1 SGDLS, CDR2 YYNGEE. There are 18 residues in the CDR3. V lost 2 bases, J lost 0 bases, and 10 bases stayed unmatched. CDR3 loop: CASSVRRVAGSSYNEQFF. DNA for the CDR3: TGTGCCAGCAGCGTCAGGCGAGTAGCGGGGAGCTCCTACAATGAGCAGTTCTTC.

This clonotype was seen at least ten times. The V call is TRBV11-2, the J call TRBJ2-5; D is ambiguous. Between the trimmed V and J ends, which lost 1 base and 8 bases, there was a span of 14 bases. The CDR3 runs 14 residues. CDR1 and CDR2 from the germline V gene are SGHAT and FQNNGV. In DNA, the CDR3 is TGTGCCAGCAGCTTAGTACGTGGGCGTTCCACCCAGTACTTC. Translating it yields CASSLVRGRSTQYF.

V is TRBV5-5 and J is TRBJ2-1; 12 bases match TRBD2. The germline gives CDR1 SGHKS, CDR2 YYEKEE (reference sequence). Germline trimming cut 1 base from V and 3 bases from J; bases unmatched to any gene: 2. The CDR3 length is 16 residues. CDR3 DNA: TGTGCCAGCAGCTTGAGACTAGCGGGAGACTACAATGAGCAGTTCTTC. Its protein product is CASSLRLAGDYNEQFF. The full variable domain, rest sourced from reference TRBV5-5 and TRBJ2-1, is DAGVTQSPTHLIKTRGQQVTLRCSPISGHKSVSWYQQVLGQGPQFIFQYYEKEERGRGNFPDRFSARQFPNYSSELNVNALLLGDSALYLCASSLRLAGDYNEQFFGPGTRLTVL.

The J gene is TRBJ2-2, the V gene TRBV4-1, with TRBD2 identical over 7 bases. CDR1 is MGHRA and CDR2 is YSYEKL in the germline V gene. The ends lost 2 bases at V and 7 bases at J; junction bases unmatched: 10. CDR3 length: 16 amino acids. The CDR3 reads CASSQRVASGHGELFF. The DNA for the CDR3 is TGCGCCAGCAGCCAAAGGGTCGCTAGCGGACACGGGGAGCTGTTTTTT.

The V gene is TRBV24-1, the J gene TRBJ2-2, with D possibly being TRBD1 (6 bases). This CDR3 is built from 14 residues. V was pared by 9 bases and J by 3 bases, with 13 bases between. Germline CDR1 and CDR2: KGHDR and SFDVKD. The CDR3 region has the DNA TGTGCCACCGCAGACAGGCCCTACACCGGGGAGCTGTTTTTT. Translated: CATADRPYTGELFF.

This chain links TRBV5-1 with TRBJ1-2; D possibly corresponds to TRBD1 (5 bases). In germline, CDR1 is SGHRS, CDR2 YFSETQ. Trimming stripped 3 bases from V and 14 bases from J, with 23 bases between. The CDR3 spans 14 residues. The CDR3 coding sequence is TGCGCCAGCAGCTCCCTACCTGAGACAGCTCTCGGGACCTTC. Translation gives CASSSLPETALGTF.

The gene calls are TRBV7-9 and TRBJ1-5, with D maybe TRBD1 (5 bases). The CDR3 spans 14 residues. V was trimmed by 3 bases and J by 0 bases, leaving 6 bases between them. Germline loops: CDR1 SEHNR, CDR2 FQNEAQ (reference sequence). CDR3 in DNA: TGTGCCAGCAGCTTGGACAATAGCAATCAGCCCCAGCATTTT. Its protein is CASSLDNSNQPQHF.

This clonotype was observed a few times. This rearrangement joins TRBV20-1 to TRBJ2-1; 7 bases agree with TRBD1. The germline V gene has CDR1 DFQATT and CDR2 SNEGSKA (reference sequence). Trimming at V came to 5 bases and at J to 9 bases, leaving 7 bases not matched to a gene. The CDR3 contains 12 residues. The CDR3 coding sequence is TGCAGTGCTGGGGGACAGTTCGGTGAGCAGTTCTTC. Amino acid sequence: CSAGGQFGEQFF.

This clonotype was recorded many times. V is TRBV5-1 and J is TRBJ2-3, with a tentative D call TRBD2 (5 bases). The CDR3 has 14 amino acids. The germline CDR1 and CDR2 sequences are SGHRS and YFSETQ. Trimming removed 6 bases at V and 3 bases at J, with 14 bases between. CDR3 in amino acids: CASTYNEGTDTQYF. The CDR3 region has the DNA TGCGCCAGCACCTACAACGAGGGAACAGATACGCAGTATTTT.

This clonotype has a count of ten or more. The V and J genes are TRBV20-1 and TRBJ2-7; D is perhaps TRBD2 (5 bases). Germline CDR1 DFQATT, CDR2 SNEGSKA (reference sequence). The CDR3 loop spans 13 amino acids. Trimming took off 0 bases at V and 1 base at J, with 7 bases between the two ends. The CDR3 reads CSARDQRSYEQYF. The CDR3, as DNA: TGCAGTGCTAGAGATCAGCGGTCCTACGAGCAGTACTTC.

This clonotype was detected a few times. The chain combines TRBV19 with TRBJ1-1; unclear D gene. Between the trimmed V and J ends, which lost 3 bases and 2 bases, there was a span of 10 bases. The CDR3 sequence is 14 residues long. Germline V lookup: CDR1 LNHDA, CDR2 SQIVND (reference sequence). The CDR3 coding sequence is TGTGCCAGTAGTATTGGCCGCCACAACACTGAAGCTTTCTTT. Translated: CASSIGRHNTEAFF. Drawing the rest from reference TRBV19 and TRBJ1-1, the complete variable domain is DGGITQSPKYLFRKEGQNVTLSCEQNLNHDAMYWYRQDPGQGLRLIYYSQIVNDFQKGDIAEGYSVSREKKESFPLTVTSAQKNPTAFYLCASSIGRHNTEAFFGQGTRLTVV.

This clonotype came up many times. Here the CDR3 DNA reads TGCAGTGCTAGAGTGGGGGAAGAGACCCAGTACTTC. Amino acid sequence: CSARVGEETQYF. The V and J genes are TRBV20-1 and TRBJ2-5; D assignment may be TRBD1 or TRBD2 (5 bases each). The CDR3 runs to 12 residues. The ends were cut back, 1 base at V and 3 bases at J, with 6 bases in the middle. CDR1 and CDR2 from the germline V gene are DFQATT and SNEGSKA (reference sequence).

This clonotype was detected only once. The J gene is TRBJ1-2, the V gene TRBV20-1; 10 nucleotides match TRBD1. There are 16 residues in the CDR3. Germline trimming cut 1 base from V and 5 bases from J; bases unmatched to any gene: 10. Germline V gene data show CDR1 as DFQATT and CDR2 as SNEGSKA (reference sequence). For the CDR3, the DNA is TGCAGTGCTAGAGGTCTCGACAGGGGGCGAGAGTATGGCTACACCTTC. Its translation: CSARGLDRGREYGYTF.

The chain carries TRBV19 and TRBJ1-1, with D unresolved. Germline lookup yields CDR1 LNHDA and CDR2 SQIVND (reference sequence). This CDR3 has 11 amino acids. Trimming removed 8 bases at V and 7 bases at J, with 11 bases between. CDR3: CASVRRFEAFF. For the CDR3, the DNA is TGTGCCAGTGTAAGGCGGTTTGAAGCTTTCTTT.

This clonotype was detected only a few times. The chain carries TRBV28 and TRBJ2-6; D uncertain. Germline CDR1 MDHEN, CDR2 SYDVKM. The CDR3 has 16 amino acids. V was shortened by 5 bases and J by 0 bases, with 11 bases between the two germline ends. The CDR3: CASSLGPLSGANVLTF. In DNA form, the CDR3 reads TGTGCCAGCAGTCTGGGTCCCCTCTCTGGGGCCAACGTCCTGACTTTC.

This clonotype was counted ten times or more. This rearrangement joins TRBV29-1 to TRBJ2-7; D might be TRBD1 or TRBD2, each matching 5 bases. The CDR3 length is 13 residues. Germline V gives CDR1 SQVTM, CDR2 ANQGSEA. Trimming removed 5 bases at V and 3 bases at J, with 14 bases between. In DNA form, the CDR3 reads TGCAGCGTTCACCCCGGGGCCAGCTACGAGCAGTACTTC. Translated, it gives CSVHPGASYEQYF.

At least ten counts were recorded for this clonotype. The chain recombines TRBV18 with TRBJ1-2, with D uncertain. The CDR3 length is 13 residues. Per germline, CDR1 KGHSH and CDR2 LQKENI. Trimming left V 2 bases short and J 6 bases short, with 10 bases between. The CDR3 sequence: CASSPERENGYTF. CDR3 sequence (DNA): TGTGCCAGCTCACCAGAGAGGGAGAATGGCTACACCTTC.

This clonotype was counted only a few times. The chain links TRBV20-1 to TRBJ2-7; perhaps TRBD1 as D (6 bases). This CDR3 region has 14 residues. The V end lost 5 bases, the J end lost 3 bases, and 17 bases lay between the germline ends. CDR1 and CDR2 from the germline V gene are DFQATT and SNEGSKA (reference sequence). The CDR3 DNA follows: TGCAGTGCTCAGAACAGGGTAGTGCGCTACGAGCAGTACTTC. Translated, it gives CSAQNRVVRYEQYF.

The sample holds a few counts of this clonotype. This CDR3 is CSVEPFLYNEQFF. The CDR3 DNA follows: TGCAGCGTTGAACCCTTCCTTTACAATGAGCAGTTCTTC. The chain recombines TRBV29-1 with TRBJ2-1, with D hard to call. The V gene's germline CDR1 is SQVTM and CDR2 ANQGSEA. V was shortened by 2 bases and J by 4 bases, with 9 bases between the two germline ends. The CDR3 totals 13 residues.

This clonotype was counted at least ten times. CDR3 loop: CASSAQGTGTDTQYF. CDR3 DNA: TGTGCCAGCAGCGCACAGGGGACGGGGACAGATACGCAGTATTTT. V gene TRBV11-2 combines with J gene TRBJ2-3; 7 bases line up with TRBD1. V was clipped by 5 bases and J by 3 bases; unmatched bases: 8. CDR1 is SGHAT, CDR2 FQNNGV, per germline. This CDR3 contains 15 residues.

This clonotype was detected many times. V gene TRBV7-9 combines with J gene TRBJ2-5; TRBD2 agrees at 12 bases. Trimming removed 3 bases from V and 2 bases from J; junction bases left unmatched: 1. CDR3 length: 15 amino acids. CDR1 and CDR2 from the germline V gene are SEHNR and FQNEAQ (reference sequence). The DNA of the CDR3 is TGTGCCAGCAGCTTCGGACTAGCGGGACAAGAGACCCAGTACTTC. Its protein is CASSFGLAGQETQYF.

This clonotype has ten or more counts. The V and J genes are TRBV2 and TRBJ2-7; D perhaps matches TRBD2 (5 bases). V lost 3 bases, J lost 3 bases, and 12 bases lay in between. CDR3 length: 14 residues. The V gene's germline CDR1 is SNHLY and CDR2 FYNNEI. CDR3 loop: CASSDRGFYYEQYF. As DNA, the CDR3 is TGTGCCAGCAGTGACCGGGGTTTCTACTACGAGCAGTACTTC.

This clonotype was seen repeatedly, ten times or more. The genes are TRBV6-1 and TRBJ2-2, with 9 bases matching TRBD1. J lost 8 bases, V lost 2 bases, and 3 bases had no gene match. Germline V gene sequence: CDR1 MNHNS, CDR2 SASEGT. The CDR3 contains 14 residues. The CDR3, as DNA: TGTGCCAGCAGTGAATTGGGACAGGGAGGGGAGCTGTTTTTT. It translates to CASSELGQGGELFF.

V gene TRBV30 combines with J gene TRBJ2-5, with D hard to call. V was trimmed by 0 bases and J by 5 bases, leaving 16 bases between them. This CDR3 is built from 15 residues. Germline V lookup: CDR1 GTSNPN, CDR2 SVGIG (reference sequence). The CDR3 region is CAWSVGTIGSETQYF. The CDR3 DNA reads TGTGCCTGGAGTGTAGGCACAATTGGAAGTGAGACCCAGTACTTC. The full variable domain, completed using reference TRBV30 and TRBJ2-5, is SQTIHQWPATLVQPVGSPLSLECTVEGTSNPNLYWYRQAAGRGLQLLFYSVGIGQISSEVPQNLSASRPQDRQFILSSKKLLLSDSGFYLCAWSVGTIGSETQYFGPGTRLLVL.

This clonotype was counted many times. The V gene is TRBV28, the J gene TRBJ1-1; D ambiguous. CDR3 length: 13 residues. Germline loops: CDR1 MDHEN, CDR2 SYDVKM. V was cut by 3 bases and J by 4 bases, with 9 bases left in between. The CDR3 DNA is TGTGCCAGCAGTTTGGACGGGCTCACTGAAGCTTTCTTT. It is translated as CASSLDGLTEAFF.